The 27 T cell receptor beta chains listed next were all sequenced from one sample in a study of T cell changes during pregnancy in multiple sclerosis. Sequencing was performed with immunoSEQ multiplex PCR; in TCRdb, only in-frame clones are kept and a portion is missing. The table shows around 120,000 clones, with 91% occurring only once. Source: peripheral blood, taken after pregnancy. The receptors come from a female donor with multiple sclerosis, enrolled in a pregnancy study.

The chain uses TRBV5-6 and TRBJ1-6, with D tentatively TRBD1 (6 bases). CDR3 length equals 15 residues. The germline V gene has CDR1 SGHDT and CDR2 YYEEEE. Trimming shortened V by 4 bases and J by 0 bases, and 8 bases separated the two germline ends. As DNA, the CDR3 is TGTGCCAGCAGCAACAGGGACTCCTATAATTCACCCCTCCACTTT. As protein: CASSNRDSYNSPLHF.

The chain couples TRBV11-2 to TRBJ2-3; D remains unclear. V lost 9 bases, J lost 4 bases, and 8 bases lay in between. Germline V gene data show CDR1 as SGHAT and CDR2 as FQNNGV. The CDR3 length is 11 residues. The CDR3 sequence is CASGHADTQYF. The CDR3 region has the DNA TGTGCCAGTGGGCATGCAGATACGCAGTATTTT.

V and J are TRBV5-1 and TRBJ2-2; perhaps TRBD1 as D (6 bases). The CDR3 spans 16 residues. Germline CDR1 reads SGHRS; CDR2 reads YFSETQ. Trimming left V 7 bases short and J 0 bases short, with 16 bases between. CDR3 nucleotides: TGCGCCAGCTGCCGGGACATTATATCGAACACCGGGGAGCTGTTTTTT. Translation: CASCRDIISNTGELFF.

The V and J genes are TRBV6-1 and TRBJ2-7; weak D call: TRBD1 (6 bases). The V and J ends lost 2 bases and 7 bases respectively, with 12 bases between them. The CDR3 is made up of 13 amino acids. The germline V gene has CDR1 MNHNS and CDR2 SASEGT. DNA for the CDR3: TGTGCCAGCAGTGAAACCAATAGGGGGGAGCAGTACTTC. Encoded protein: CASSETNRGEQYF.

The chain is built from TRBV6-5 and TRBJ1-4; D unresolved. Trimming stripped 7 bases from V and 10 bases from J, with 16 bases between. Germline CDR1 and CDR2: MNHEY and SVGAGI. The CDR3 has 13 amino acids. In DNA, the CDR3 is TGTGCCAGCACCGGCAGGCGTTACGGAAAACTGTTTTTT. Translating it yields CASTGRRYGKLFF.

The chain is built from TRBV28 and TRBJ2-2; TRBD2 aligns across 10 bases. The CDR3 has 15 amino acids. Losses at the gene ends were 6 bases for V and 6 bases for J; bases not matched to a gene: 7. Germline V gene lookup returns CDR1 MDHEN and CDR2 SYDVKM. This chain's CDR3 is CASSLAGVDAGELFF. CDR3 DNA: TGTGCCAGCAGCCTAGCGGGGGTAGACGCCGGGGAGCTGTTTTTT.

The chain links TRBV11-3 to TRBJ2-6, with TRBD1 matching 8 bases. The CDR3 has 17 amino acids. The germline gives CDR1 SGHNT, CDR2 YENEEA. V was clipped by 5 bases and J by 0 bases; unmatched bases: 6. Here the CDR3 DNA reads TGTGCCAGCAGCCCCGGGACAGGAGACTCTGGGGCCAACGTCCTGACTTTC. This encodes CASSPGTGDSGANVLTF.

The chain has TRBV6-4 and TRBJ2-1, with 9 bases aligning to TRBD1. Losses at the gene ends were 6 bases for V and 4 bases for J; bases not matched to a gene: 7. In germline, CDR1 is MRHNA, CDR2 SNTAGT. The CDR3 is made up of 15 amino acids. The CDR3, as DNA: TGTGCCAGCAGCGAGGGACAGGGTACATACAATGAGCAGTTCTTC. It specifies CASSEGQGTYNEQFF.

The chain combines TRBV6-5 with TRBJ2-7, with TRBD1 matching over 8 bases. The CDR3 sequence is 13 residues long. Germline V gives CDR1 MNHEY, CDR2 SVGAGI. J was trimmed by 5 bases and V by 7 bases; bases with no gene match: 7. CDR3 protein: CASILDRENEQYF. CDR3 DNA sequence: TGTGCCAGCATTCTGGACAGGGAGAACGAGCAGTACTTC.

The rearrangement uses TRBV10-3 and TRBJ2-7, with 8 bases lining up with TRBD1. Germline loops: CDR1 ENHRY, CDR2 SYGVKD. Unmatched junction bases numbered 5, after V lost 8 bases and J lost 2 bases. The CDR3 has 13 residues. CDR3 in DNA: TGTGCCATCGGCGACAGGGGCACCTACGAGCAGTACTTC. It translates to CAIGDRGTYEQYF.

J is TRBJ1-3 and V is TRBV9; unclear D gene. V gave up 3 bases and J gave up 7 bases, with 23 bases separating them. Germline V lookup: CDR1 SGDLS, CDR2 YYNGEE. The CDR3 extends over 17 amino acids. The CDR3 DNA reads TGTGCCAGCAGCGCCCAACCAAACTTCGACATCTTTAACACCATATATTTT. It translates to CASSAQPNFDIFNTIYF.

This chain connects TRBV15 to TRBJ1-3; 7 positions agree with TRBD1. The CDR3 has 13 amino acids. With V trimmed by 5 bases and J by 4 bases, 2 bases remained unmatched. Germline CDR1 is LNHNV and CDR2 is YYDKDF (reference sequence). DNA for the CDR3: TGTGCCACCAGCCCGGACAGGGGAAACACCATATATTTT. This sequence encodes CATSPDRGNTIYF.

The rearrangement uses TRBV7-9 and TRBJ2-5; a possible D gene is TRBD2 (5 bases). V shed 5 bases and J shed 2 bases, with 12 bases lying between them. Germline-derived CDR1 and CDR2 are SEHNR and FQNEAQ (reference sequence). The CDR3 runs to 14 residues. CDR3 protein: CASSRRTGQETQYF. The CDR3 region has the DNA TGTGCCAGCAGCCGTCGAACGGGGCAAGAGACCCAGTACTTC. The complete variable domain, with remaining parts taken from reference TRBV7-9 and TRBJ2-5, reads DTGVSQNPRHKITKRGQNVTFRCDPISEHNRLYWYRQTLGQGPEFLTYFQNEAQLEKSRLLSDRFSAERPKGSFSTLEIQRTEQGDSAMYLCASSRRTGQETQYFGPGTRLLVL.

The chain is built from TRBV5-5 and TRBJ1-2; D may be TRBD1 (5 bases). The V gene lost 1 base and the J gene lost 4 bases, with 11 bases spanning the gap. This CDR3 spans 14 amino acids. The germline V gene has CDR1 SGHKS and CDR2 YYEKEE (reference sequence). Written as DNA, the CDR3 is TGTGCCAGCAGCTTGTACGACAGATTCTATGGCTACACCTTC. Translating gives CASSLYDRFYGYTF.

The chain couples TRBV7-8 to TRBJ2-1, with TRBD2 identical over 11 bases. The CDR3 totals 18 residues. Germline assignment: CDR1 SGHVS and CDR2 FQNEAQ. The V gene end was trimmed by 5 bases and the J gene end by 0 bases; junction bases not matched to a gene: 9. Here the CDR3 reads CASSRVAGGKSSYNEQFF. CDR3 in DNA: TGTGCCAGCAGCCGCGTAGCGGGGGGGAAAAGCTCCTACAATGAGCAGTTCTTC. Full variable domain (remainder filled in from reference TRBV7-8 and TRBJ2-1): GAGVSQSPRYKVAKRGQDVALRCDPISGHVSLFWYQQALGQGPEFLTYFQNEAQLDKSGLPSDRFFAERPEGSVSTLKIQRTQQEDSAVYLCASSRVAGGKSSYNEQFFGPGTRLTVL.

This CDR3 is CASSLEGENIQYF. The CDR3 nucleotides are TGTGCCAGCAGCTTGGAGGGGGAAAACATTCAGTACTTC. The chain joins TRBV5-5 to TRBJ2-4; a possible D gene is TRBD1 (6 bases). The CDR3 is made up of 13 amino acids. CDR1 is SGHKS, CDR2 YYEKEE, per germline (reference sequence). V shed 0 bases and J shed 5 bases, with 6 bases lying between them.

This chain links TRBV30 with TRBJ1-6; D perhaps matches TRBD1 (5 bases). Germline CDR1 and CDR2: GTSNPN and SVGIG (reference sequence). This CDR3 comprises 12 residues. V lost 4 bases and J lost 8, with 9 bases in between. The CDR3 DNA reads as TGTGCCTGGACGTCCAGGGATTCACCCCTCCACTTT. It yields the protein CAWTSRDSPLHF.

The chain joins TRBV7-4 to TRBJ2-5; 7 bases fit TRBD2. The CDR3 consists of 16 residues. V gave up 5 bases and J gave up 3 bases; unmatched junction bases: 12. In germline, CDR1 is SGHVT, CDR2 SQSDAQ. CDR3 protein: CASSPGRDREEETQYF. CDR3 nucleotides: TGTGCCAGCAGCCCTGGGAGAGATCGGGAGGAAGAGACCCAGTACTTC.

The J gene is TRBJ2-5, the V gene TRBV7-6, with TRBD2 matching 8 bases. This CDR3 contains 16 residues. Germline-derived CDR1 and CDR2 are SGHVS and FNYEAQ. Trimming at V came to 5 bases and at J to 7 bases, leaving 15 bases not matched to a gene. The CDR3 region is CASSPSGGGIGGTQYF. For the CDR3, the DNA is TGTGCCAGCAGCCCGTCGGGCGGGGGGATCGGTGGGACCCAGTACTTC.

The chain combines TRBV18 with TRBJ1-4, with 8 bases lining up with TRBD1. The CDR3 has 14 residues. The germline V gene has CDR1 KGHSH and CDR2 LQKENI. The V gene end was trimmed by 3 bases and the J gene end by 8 bases; junction bases not matched to a gene: 5. CDR3 sequence: CASSPGTGSEKLFF. The DNA for the CDR3 is TGTGCCAGCTCACCCGGGACAGGATCCGAAAAACTGTTTTTT. Together with reference TRBV18 and TRBJ1-4, the CDR3 gives the full variable domain: NAGVMQNPRHLVRRRGQEARLRCSPMKGHSHVYWYRQLPEEGLKFMVYLQKENIIDESGMPKERFSAEFPKEGPSILRIQQVVRGDSAAYFCASSPGTGSEKLFFGSGTQLSVL.

This chain connects TRBV9 to TRBJ2-5; the match to TRBD2 covers 7 bases. This CDR3 comprises 16 residues. V gave up 3 bases and J gave up 5 bases; unmatched junction bases: 13. Germline V lookup: CDR1 SGDLS, CDR2 YYNGEE. The CDR3 region is CASSASGTTPGETQYF. The CDR3 nucleotides read TGTGCCAGCAGCGCATCGGGGACTACTCCCGGGGAGACCCAGTACTTC.

The chain joins TRBV5-6 to TRBJ2-2; TRBD1 is a possible D gene (7 bases). Per germline, CDR1 SGHDT and CDR2 YYEEEE. Trimming cost V 0 bases and J 4 bases, with 13 bases left between them. The CDR3 length is 16 residues. This CDR3 reads CASSLGGTAFTGELFF. DNA of the CDR3: TGTGCCAGCAGCTTGGGCGGGACAGCTTTCACCGGGGAGCTGTTTTTT.

A note on this clone: This sample also contains other DNA sequences that code for the same CDR3. The chain joins TRBV7-9 to TRBJ1-2; 9 bases line up with TRBD1. Germline V gives CDR1 SEHNR, CDR2 FQNEAQ (reference sequence). This CDR3 contains 13 residues. Losses at the gene ends were 3 bases for V and 6 bases for J; bases not matched to a gene: 2. The CDR3 here is CASSLGQGDGYTF. DNA of the CDR3: TGTGCCAGCAGCTTGGGACAGGGCGATGGCTACACCTTC.

The rearrangement joins TRBV10-3 to TRBJ1-5, with 7 positions matching TRBD1. Germline V CDR1 and CDR2: ENHRY, SYGVKD. The CDR3 totals 13 residues. V shed 3 bases and J 7 bases; nucleotides not matched to a gene: 3. In DNA, the CDR3 is TGTGCCATCAGTGAAACAGGGGTACAGCCCCAGCATTTT. It yields the protein CAISETGVQPQHF.

The chain combines TRBV6-1 with TRBJ2-7; TRBD2 is a possible D gene (6 bases). Deletions cut 5 bases from V and 3 bases from J, with 14 bases between. Germline V gives CDR1 MNHNS, CDR2 SASEGT. This CDR3 comprises 14 residues. The CDR3 spells CASSNPGTFYEQYF. DNA for the CDR3: TGTGCCAGCAGTAACCCCGGGACTTTCTACGAGCAGTACTTC.

The chain joins TRBV10-3 to TRBJ2-2; TRBD2 matches at 13 bases. Germline lookup yields CDR1 ENHRY and CDR2 SYGVKD. The CDR3 length is 15 residues. V trimming: 8 bases; J trimming: 5 bases; junction bases outside the gene matches: 5. This CDR3 is CAIGLAGVGTGELFF. The CDR3 DNA follows: TGTGCCATCGGACTAGCGGGGGTTGGTACCGGGGAGCTGTTTTTT.

This chain joins TRBV19 and TRBJ2-7; D unresolved. Germline CDR1 LNHDA, CDR2 SQIVND (reference sequence). Trimming stripped 5 bases from V and 0 bases from J, with 11 bases between. This CDR3 spans 14 amino acids. The DNA for the CDR3 is TGTGCCAGTAGTCTAACCACGAGCTCCTACGAGCAGTACTTC. This encodes CASSLTTSSYEQYF.